The next 10 T cell receptor beta chains were all read from a single sample in a study of early T cells in non-severe SARS-CoV-2 infection. TCRdb ran MiXCR on the 5' RACE reads and lists one entry per CDR3 protein. The sample gives some 40,000 distinct CDR3 sequences, roughly 5% of which show up once; around 4.7% is in the top ten. What was sequenced was whole blood. The source of these receptors is an adult who was a healthcare worker with PCR-confirmed SARS-CoV-2 infection or an uninfected control (not recorded which).

By share of the sample, this clonotype is medium-sized (0.01 to 0.1%). The J gene is TRBJ1-1, the V gene TRBV20-1, with D possibly matching TRBD1 (6 bases). The germline V and J ends were trimmed by 0 bases and 2 bases, with 10 bases remaining between them. Germline V gives CDR1 DFQATT, CDR2 SNEGSKA (reference sequence). There are 14 residues in the CDR3. CDR3 loop: CSAREGAGNTEAFF. CDR3 DNA sequence: TGCAGTGCTAGAGAGGGGGCAGGTAACACTGAAGCTTTCTTT.

This clonotype was observed many times. The V gene is TRBV6-5, the J gene TRBJ1-4; the match to TRBD1 covers 7 bases. From germline, CDR1 is MNHEY and CDR2 SVGAGI. V dropped 6 bases and J dropped 8; count of bases not matched to a gene: 9. The CDR3 runs to 14 residues. CDR3: CASSPRQGGEKLFF. DNA for the CDR3: TGTGCCAGCAGCCCGCGACAGGGAGGGGAAAAACTGTTTTTT.

This clonotype has ten or more counts. The rearrangement uses TRBV7-2 and TRBJ1-5; D call uncertain. This CDR3 region has 12 residues. In germline, CDR1 is SGHTA, CDR2 FQGNSA. V was pared by 5 bases and J by 3 bases, with 5 bases between. This chain's CDR3 is CASSVFNQPQHF. In DNA, the CDR3 is TGTGCCAGCAGCGTCTTCAATCAGCCCCAGCATTTT.

This clonotype was seen ten or more times. The chain recombines TRBV6-2 or TRBV6-3 with TRBJ1-1; D unresolved. The CDR3 has 12 amino acids. Trimming left V 0 bases short and J 7 bases short, with 6 bases between. Germline V gene data show CDR1 as MNHEY and CDR2 as SVGEGT. CDR3: CASSYSTYEAFF. DNA of the CDR3: TGTGCCAGCAGTTACTCGACGTATGAAGCTTTCTTT.

The table lists this clonotype with a few counts. This chain links TRBV7-3 with TRBJ2-5; no clear D gene. Deletions cut 1 base from V and 3 bases from J, with 6 bases between. CDR1 is SGHTA, CDR2 FQGTGA, per germline. This CDR3 contains 13 residues. The CDR3 DNA is TGTGCCAGCAGCTTAAATAGGGAAGAGACCCAGTACTTC. This gives the protein CASSLNREETQYF.

This clonotype was detected many times. The genes are TRBV20-1 and TRBJ2-7; D remains unclear. This CDR3 has 13 residues. V lost 0 bases to trimming and J lost 2 bases, with 8 bases between them. The germline gives CDR1 DFQATT, CDR2 SNEGSKA (reference sequence). The CDR3 is CSAREEATYEQYF. DNA for the CDR3: TGCAGTGCTAGAGAGGAAGCGACCTACGAGCAGTACTTC.

This clonotype was counted at least ten times. The chain employs TRBV4-3 and TRBJ2-6, with unresolved D. The length of the CDR3 is 15 residues. Per germline, CDR1 LGHNA and CDR2 YSLEER. Trimming removed 3 bases at V and 0 bases at J, with 6 bases between. In nucleotides, the CDR3 is TGCGCCAGCAGCCAGAGTAGCTCTGGGGCCAACGTCCTGACTTTC. Its protein product is CASSQSSSGANVLTF.

This clonotype was observed at least ten times. Here the CDR3 reads CASSPGSSGANVLTF. The DNA of the CDR3 is TGTGCCAGTAGTCCAGGGAGCTCTGGGGCCAACGTCCTGACTTTC. The rearrangement links TRBV19 to TRBJ2-6; D might be TRBD1 or TRBD2, each matching 5 bases. In germline, CDR1 is LNHDA, CDR2 SQIVND (reference sequence). Trimming removed 5 bases from V and 0 bases from J, with 8 bases in between. The CDR3 extends over 15 amino acids.

This clonotype was counted ten times or more. The chain couples TRBV5-1 to TRBJ2-2, with D hard to call. CDR1 is SGHRS, CDR2 YFSETQ, per germline. The CDR3 has 16 residues. Trimming removed 3 bases at V and 6 bases at J, with 18 bases between. CDR3: CASSSDGDLSAGELFF. The CDR3 nucleotides are TGCGCCAGCAGCTCCGACGGCGACCTCTCGGCCGGGGAGCTGTTTTTT. The full variable domain, in which reference TRBV5-1 and TRBJ2-2 provide the parts outside the CDR3, is KAGVTQTPRYLIKTRGQQVTLSCSPISGHRSVSWYQQTPGQGLQFLFEYFSETQRNKGNFPGRFSGRQFSNSRSEMNVSTLELGDSALYLCASSSDGDLSAGELFFGEGSRLTVL.

The chain has TRBV20-1 and TRBJ1-1, with TRBD1 as a possible D gene (6 bases). V was shortened by 6 bases and J by 4 bases, with 18 bases between the two germline ends. The germline V gene has CDR1 DFQATT and CDR2 SNEGSKA (reference sequence). CDR3 length: 14 amino acids. CDR3 coding DNA: TGCAGTGCGAAACATCAGGGGATCGGCACTGAAGCTTTCTTT. Residues: CSAKHQGIGTEAFF.